Below are 24 T cell receptor beta chains sequenced from a single sample in a study of blood T cells in healthy people across ages. A sample-barcoded 5' primer and a J-beta primer mix were used in a second PCR of roughly 6 to 12 cycles. Using its own MiXCR run on the 5' RACE reads, TCRdb lists one record per CDR3 protein. This table has 700,000 to 1,000,000 distinct CDR3 sequences, under 55% appearing once. Sequencing was carried out using blood. The origin of the receptors is a man between 60 and 75 years old in good health.

The V call is TRBV12-3 or TRBV12-4, the J call TRBJ2-1; 7 positions match TRBD1. V lost 7 bases, J lost 10 bases, and 13 bases stayed unmatched. This CDR3 spans 14 amino acids. The CDR3, as DNA: TGTGCCAGCACTCCACAGGGGAGAATTTGGGAGCAGTTCTTC. Protein product: CASTPQGRIWEQFF.

V is TRBV7-9 and J is TRBJ1-2; no firm D call. V lost 2 bases and J lost 5, with 12 bases in between. Germline CDR1 is SEHNR and CDR2 is FQNEAQ (reference sequence). CDR3 length: 14 amino acids. CDR3 region: CASSLSNPQYGYTF. For the CDR3, the DNA is TGTGCCAGCAGCTTATCAAACCCACAATATGGCTACACCTTC.

V usage is TRBV30 and J usage is TRBJ2-4, with 9 positions matching TRBD1. The DNA end is more similar to TRBJ2-7, so the J call may be wrong. There are 15 residues in the CDR3. Germline values: CDR1 GTSNPN, CDR2 SVGIG (reference sequence). For the CDR3, the DNA is TGTGCCTGGAGTTTTACACAGGGGGCACCTTTCGAGCAGTACTTC. This encodes CAWSFTQGAPFEQYF.

The chain is built from TRBV7-8 and TRBJ2-5; maybe TRBD1 (8 bases). Germline lookup yields CDR1 SGHVS and CDR2 FQNEAQ. There are 12 residues in the CDR3. CDR3 sequence: CSTHRGGETQYF. CDR3 nucleotides: TGTTCCACCCACAGGGGGGGGGAGACCCAGTACTTC.

This chain connects TRBV7-9 to TRBJ2-3; a weak D match, TRBD2 (6 bases). CDR1 is SEHNR and CDR2 is FQNEAQ in the germline V gene (reference sequence). Trimming removed 7 bases from V and 4 bases from J, with 21 bases in between. The CDR3 has 16 amino acids. This CDR3 is CASNPPDGGAADTQYF. The CDR3 nucleotides read TGTGCCAGCAACCCCCCGGACGGGGGAGCGGCAGATACGCAGTATTTT.

The CDR3 DNA is TGTGCCAGCGGGGCGGGCCCGGCCGGCGCTTTCTTT. This codes for CASGAGPAGAFF. The rearrangement uses TRBV7-9 and TRBJ1-1, with D tentatively TRBD1 (5 bases). Germline CDR1 SEHNR, CDR2 FQNEAQ (reference sequence). This CDR3 spans 12 amino acids. V gave up 8 bases and J gave up 11 bases, with 18 bases separating them.

A few counts support this clonotype. The chain links TRBV20-1 to TRBJ2-1; D remains ambiguous. The CDR3 is 11 residues long. Germline CDR1 reads DFQATT; CDR2 reads SNEGSKA (reference sequence). V was cut by 3 bases and J by 10 bases, with 10 bases left in between. Here the CDR3 DNA reads TGCAGTGCTAGGCAAAGTCACGAGCAGTTCTTC. It encodes CSARQSHEQFF.

This clonotype was observed a few times. The rearrangement uses TRBV6-5 and TRBJ2-5; D uncertain. V shed 7 bases and J shed 12 bases, with 12 bases lying between them. The CDR3 totals 10 residues. Germline CDR1 MNHEY, CDR2 SVGAGI. The CDR3: CASKRNREYF. In nucleotides, the CDR3 is TGTGCCAGCAAGAGGAATAGGGAGTACTTC.

This chain uses TRBV20-1 with TRBJ1-6, with 8 bases lining up with TRBD1. The V segment lost 2 bases and the J segment 5 bases; nucleotides outside the gene matches: 11. From germline, CDR1 is DFQATT and CDR2 SNEGSKA (reference sequence). The CDR3 extends over 17 amino acids. The CDR3 DNA reads TGCAGTGCTAGACCGGGTTGGTTGACAGGGGATAATTCACCCCTCCACTTT. This sequence encodes CSARPGWLTGDNSPLHF.

This clonotype was detected a few times. The rearrangement joins TRBV18 to TRBJ2-5, with D tentatively TRBD1 (5 bases). V was trimmed by 3 bases and J by 3 bases, leaving 11 bases between them. The CDR3 has 14 amino acids. Germline values: CDR1 KGHSH, CDR2 LQKENI. The CDR3 here is CASSPRQGEETQYF. As DNA, the CDR3 is TGTGCCAGCTCACCTAGGCAAGGGGAAGAGACCCAGTACTTC.

The chain links TRBV12-3 or TRBV12-4 to TRBJ2-3; no firm D call. Trimming pared 6 bases from V and 6 bases from J, leaving 7 bases between. This CDR3 comprises 11 residues. The CDR3 coding sequence is TGTGCCAGCAGGGGAATGGATACGCAGTATTTT. Its translation is CASRGMDTQYF.

V usage is TRBV12-3 or TRBV12-4 and J usage is TRBJ1-1; D is perhaps TRBD1 (6 bases). With 4 bases removed from V and 2 bases from J, the gap between germline ends came to 17 bases. This CDR3 has 16 residues. Written as DNA, the CDR3 is TGTGCCAGCAGTTCCCCCTTAGGGGGGGCTAACACTGAAGCTTTCTTT. Amino acid sequence: CASSSPLGGANTEAFF.

This clonotype qualifies as large. The junction and the germline gene differ at one end; a read error may be behind it. This rearrangement joins TRBV7-2 to TRBJ2-5, with unresolved D. Germline V gene lookup returns CDR1 SGHTA and CDR2 FQGNSA. The CDR3 runs to 11 residues. The DNA for the CDR3 is TGTGCCAGCAGGTTAGGGGAGACCCAGTACTTC. This codes for CASRLGETQYF.

This clonotype was seen more than once but under ten times. The V gene is TRBV5-1, the J gene TRBJ2-1; 10 nucleotides agree with TRBD1. Trimming cost V 3 bases and J 0 bases; bases outside gene matches: 9. The length of the CDR3 is 18 residues. Germline CDR1 is SGHRS and CDR2 is YFSETQ. The CDR3 coding sequence is TGCGCCAGCAGCTCAACTGGGGGGACAGGGGACTCCTACAATGAGCAGTTCTTC. Amino acid sequence: CASSSTGGTGDSYNEQFF.

This chain links TRBV7-2 with TRBJ2-1; tentatively, D is TRBD2 (7 bases). Germline-derived CDR1 and CDR2 are SGHTA and FQGNSA. The CDR3 consists of 16 residues. Between the trimmed V and J ends, which lost 4 bases and 9 bases, there was a span of 22 bases. In DNA, the CDR3 is TGTGCCAGCAGCTCTTCGACGGGGGGCGGGCTTCGTGAGCAGTTCTTC. Its translation is CASSSSTGGGLREQFF.

The chain links TRBV20-1 to TRBJ2-7, with TRBD2 matching over 8 bases. CDR3 size: 14 residues. J lost 5 bases, V lost 1 base, and 7 bases had no gene match. Germline V gene sequence: CDR1 DFQATT, CDR2 SNEGSKA (reference sequence). CDR3 DNA sequence: TGCAGTGCTAGAGGTTCAGCGGGGGTCCACGAGCAGTACTTC. This translates into CSARGSAGVHEQYF.

This chain links TRBV4-3 with TRBJ2-7, with D tentatively TRBD1 (6 bases). CDR1 and CDR2 from the germline V gene are LGHNA and YSLEER. With 4 bases removed from V and 6 bases from J, the gap between germline ends came to 19 bases. The CDR3 contains 15 residues. The CDR3 region is CASSPSGTPSGEQYF. CDR3 nucleotide sequence: TGCGCCAGCAGCCCGTCCGGGACACCCTCGGGCGAGCAGTACTTC.

The chain joins TRBV5-1 to TRBJ2-7, with D tentatively TRBD1 (5 bases). The V gene's germline CDR1 is SGHRS and CDR2 YFSETQ. The CDR3 is made up of 16 amino acids. V lost 5 bases to trimming and J lost 1 base, with 19 bases between them. CDR3 protein: CASSSAGDSASYEQYF. The CDR3 nucleotides are TGCGCCAGCAGTTCCGCCGGAGACAGTGCTTCCTACGAGCAGTACTTC.

The gene calls are TRBV6-2 or TRBV6-3 and TRBJ1-1; D uncertain. Germline V gene sequence: CDR1 MNHEY, CDR2 SVGEGT. There are 14 residues in the CDR3. Deletions cut 7 bases from V and 2 bases from J, with 14 bases between. In DNA, the CDR3 is TGTGCCAGCATGCCCCAAGGGATTAACACTGAAGCTTTCTTT. The encoded protein is CASMPQGINTEAFF.

This clonotype occurred a few times. The chain carries TRBV10-3 and TRBJ2-1, with TRBD2 matching over 9 bases. Germline trimming cut 3 bases from V and 7 bases from J; bases unmatched to any gene: 7. The CDR3 covers 15 residues. The germline V gene encodes CDR1 ENHRY and CDR2 SYGVKD. CDR3 sequence: CAISDRASGENEQFF. The CDR3 DNA follows: TGTGCCATCAGTGACCGGGCTAGCGGGGAAAATGAGCAGTTCTTC.

This chain links TRBV29-1 with TRBJ1-1, with a possible D match to TRBD1 (6 bases). Germline V CDR1 and CDR2: SQVTM, ANQGSEA. V lost 4 bases to trimming and J lost 6 bases, with 15 bases between them. The CDR3 extends over 13 amino acids. CDR3 in amino acids: CSVVRGGRAEAFF. The CDR3 coding sequence is TGCAGCGTTGTAAGGGGGGGTCGGGCTGAAGCTTTCTTT.

The chain links TRBV12-3 or TRBV12-4 to TRBJ1-1; D ambiguous. The CDR3 has 14 amino acids. V was shortened by 6 bases and J by 1 base, with 12 bases between the two germline ends. CDR3 bases: TGTGCCAGCAGCCGACCCGACGGGAACACTGAAGCTTTCTTT. It is translated as CASSRPDGNTEAFF.

This clonotype was observed a few times. The V call is TRBV6-2 or TRBV6-3, the J call TRBJ1-1; 10 nucleotides line up with TRBD1. Germline V gene lookup returns CDR1 MNHEY and CDR2 SVGEGT. V dropped 6 bases and J dropped 5; count of bases not matched to a gene: 15. This CDR3 spans 17 amino acids. The CDR3 bases are TGTGCCAGCAGGAGGATTGACAGGGGGCTAAAAAATACTGAAGCTTTCTTT. It is translated as CASRRIDRGLKNTEAFF.

This chain joins TRBV28 and TRBJ2-5; D is ambiguous. The CDR3 sequence is 14 residues long. Germline V lookup: CDR1 MDHEN, CDR2 SYDVKM. V was trimmed by 1 base and J by 1 base, leaving 7 bases between them. Here the CDR3 DNA reads TGTGCCAGCAGTTTATACAAAACCCAAGAGACCCAGTACTTC. It translates to CASSLYKTQETQYF.